The 5 T cell receptor beta chains presented below share a single source sample, sequenced in a study of cytomegalovirus exposure and HLA in healthy donors. The PCR employed 60 Vbeta primers together with 13 Jbeta primers. The table came from immunoSEQ multiplex PCR; TCRdb's copy has only in-frame clones and leaves some out. This sample has 100,000 to 120,000 clones, with nearly 80% found just once. What was sequenced was PBMCs. These receptors were taken from a woman under 40 in good health and CMV-seronegative.

This chain uses TRBV28 with TRBJ2-1, with 10 positions matching TRBD2. The CDR3 has 13 residues. The J segment lost 7 bases and the V segment lost 10 bases, leaving 7 bases of the junction unmatched. Germline V gives CDR1 MDHEN, CDR2 SYDVKM. CDR3 protein: CATSGGMGNEQFF. In DNA, the CDR3 is TGTGCCACTAGCGGGGGCATGGGAAATGAGCAGTTCTTC.

Only a few counts were recorded for this clone. V and J are TRBV18 and TRBJ1-2; TRBD1 is a possible D gene (6 bases). The CDR3 is 13 amino acids. Germline CDR1 is KGHSH and CDR2 is LQKENI. V lost 2 bases to trimming and J lost 2 bases, with 6 bases between them. The CDR3 sequence: CASSPDRNYGYTF. Here the CDR3 DNA reads TGTGCCAGCTCACCAGACAGGAACTATGGCTACACCTTC.

In nucleotides, the CDR3 is TGTGCCAGCAGAACGGGGGGGCGGACTAGCGGGGAAGGGCAGTATTTT. It yields the protein CASRTGGRTSGEGQYF. The chain employs TRBV2 and TRBJ2-3; 12 nucleotides agree with TRBD2. CDR3 length equals 16 residues. From germline, CDR1 is SNHLY and CDR2 FYNNEI. Trimming took 6 bases from V and 11 from J; bases not matched to a gene: 15.

The chain links TRBV4-1 to TRBJ1-1; the D gene is possibly TRBD1 (6 bases). Germline loops: CDR1 MGHRA, CDR2 YSYEKL. This CDR3 spans 14 amino acids. V was trimmed by 5 bases and J by 2 bases, leaving 12 bases between them. CDR3 bases: TGCGCCAGCAGCTTCGACAGGCTAAACACTGAAGCTTTCTTT. Its protein is CASSFDRLNTEAFF.

This clone appeared a few times. The chain carries TRBV7-9 and TRBJ1-6, with 8 bases identical to TRBD1. The CDR3 is 16 amino acids. Trimming cost V 1 base and J 5 bases; bases outside gene matches: 4. CDR1 is SEHNR, CDR2 FQNEAQ, per germline (reference sequence). The DNA for the CDR3 is TGTGCCAGCAGCTTAGAGGAGACAGGGGATAATTCACCCCTCCACTTT. Amino acid sequence: CASSLEETGDNSPLHF.